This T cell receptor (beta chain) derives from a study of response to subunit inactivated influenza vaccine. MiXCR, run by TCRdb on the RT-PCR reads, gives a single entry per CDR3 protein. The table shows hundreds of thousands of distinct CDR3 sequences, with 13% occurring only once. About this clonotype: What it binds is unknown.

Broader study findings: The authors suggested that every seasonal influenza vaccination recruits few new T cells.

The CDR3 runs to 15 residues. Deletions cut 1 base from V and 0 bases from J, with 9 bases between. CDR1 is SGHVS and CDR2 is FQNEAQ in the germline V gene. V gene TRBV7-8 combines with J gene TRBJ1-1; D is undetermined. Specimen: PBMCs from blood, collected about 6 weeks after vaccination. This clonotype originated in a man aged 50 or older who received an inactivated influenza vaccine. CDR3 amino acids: CASSLVERMNTEAFF. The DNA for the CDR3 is TGTGCCAGCAGCTTAGTAGAGAGAATGAACACTGAAGCTTTCTTT.